The T cell receptor (beta chain) described here comes from a study of T cells in pancreatic ductal adenocarcinoma (dated by TCRdb to about 2017). Broadly, across the study: Surgically resected pancreatic ductal adenocarcinoma specimens were analyzed for the quantity, spatial distribution, and characteristics of both suppressive cells and tumor-infiltrating CD8+ T cells, an effort aimed at clarifying the adaptive T-cell response occurring naturally. Paper-wide results and their limitations: Tumor versus blood clonality comparisons may be biased because tumors are enriched in CD45RO+ effector rather than naive T cells, biasing toward lower diversity. Blood samples had more total productive templates and 7 to 10-fold more unique clonotypes than tumor samples. Since most pancreatic cancer patients present with inoperable disease, the resected cohort was skewed toward the minority of patients who had early-stage disease. T-cell clonality showed no significant difference between tumor and blood, with a mean clonality of around 0.11 in tumors and roughly 0.072 in blood.

As regards this clone: The antigen this receptor binds is unknown. Nothing much larger sits one base from this clone, and base qualities are not available.

Selected pancreatic ductal adenocarcinoma patients had undergone surgery without neoadjuvant therapy. Immediately after surgery, resected tumor tissue was collected into ice-cold media, and a portion of the resected tumor tissue was flash frozen for DNA and RNA. Using the DNeasy Blood and Tissue Kit with Proteinase K and RNase treatment, genomic DNA was extracted from about seven PBMC and roughly 10 flash-frozen tumor specimens. The CDR3 holds 16 amino acids from the cysteine to the phenylalanine. Just CDR3 DNA is preserved here, 48 bases in frame from base 1. After removal of 5 bases from V and 4 bases from J, the junction retains 13 bases not matched to a gene. Via the germline V gene, CDR1 is SQVTM and CDR2 ANQGSEA. TCR beta CDR3 regions were amplified from genomic DNA using the immunoSEQ hsTCRB kit. High-throughput TRB CDR3 sequencing was performed on an Illumina HiSeq system. The authors' analysis ran thus. Sequencing reads were analyzed with the immunoSEQ software, and nonproductive sequences with premature stops or frame-shifts were excluded. Clonality of the repertoire was calculated as one minus the Shannon entropy normalized by log2 of the number of unique productive sequences. In its TCRdb copy, this immuneACCESS table keeps in-frame sequences only and misses some clones. Where compared with another copy, unresolved V genes explain less than half of these, and the others have no known cause. V and J calls plus clone size are reproduced from that table; the DNA served to infer D and trimming. The sample table shows about 9,400 clones, and roughly 71% are seen once. The biggest ten clones account for roughly 30% of the sample.

The sequenced sample was pancreatic tumor tissue. The TCR originated in a human donor with pancreatic ductal adenocarcinoma. The chain couples TRBV29-1 to TRBJ2-3; 9 bases in between match TRBD2. Here the CDR3 is given as CSVQRGLAGSSDTQYF. The nucleotides read TGCAGCGTTCAGCGCGGCCTAGCGGGATCTTCAGATACGCAGTATTTT.